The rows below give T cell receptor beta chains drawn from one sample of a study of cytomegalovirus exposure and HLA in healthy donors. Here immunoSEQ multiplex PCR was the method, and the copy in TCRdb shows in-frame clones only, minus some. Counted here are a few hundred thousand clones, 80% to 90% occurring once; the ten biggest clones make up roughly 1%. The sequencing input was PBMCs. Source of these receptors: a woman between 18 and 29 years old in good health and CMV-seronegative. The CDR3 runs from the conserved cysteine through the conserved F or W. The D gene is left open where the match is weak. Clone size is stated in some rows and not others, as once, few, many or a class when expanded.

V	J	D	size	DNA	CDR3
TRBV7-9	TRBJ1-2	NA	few	TGTGCCAGCAGCTTTTCCCGGGACTATGGCTACACCTTC	CASSFSRDYGYTF
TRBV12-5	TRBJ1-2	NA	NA	TGTGCTAGTGGTTTGAACACCTATGGCTACACCTTC	CASGLNTYGYTF
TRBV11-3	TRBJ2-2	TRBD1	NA	TGTGCCAGCAGCTCCCCCGACGGGACAGCCAAAACCGGGGAGCTGTTTTTT	CASSSPDGTAKTGELFF
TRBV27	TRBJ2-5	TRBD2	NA	TGTGCCAGCAGTTTAGTAGCGGGGGTTTGGGAGACCCAGTACTTC	CASSLVAGVWETQYF
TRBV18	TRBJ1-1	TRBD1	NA	TGTGCCAGCTCACGCCCCGGGACAGGGCAGAACACTGAAGCTTTCTTT	CASSRPGTGQNTEAFF
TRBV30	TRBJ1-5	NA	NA	TGTGCCTGGGGAGGGGGGGCCAGCCAGCCCCAGCATTTT	CAWGGGASQPQHF
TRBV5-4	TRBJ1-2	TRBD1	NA	TGTGCCAGCAGCGGGACAGGGGTTTCGGATGGCTACACCTTC	CASSGTGVSDGYTF
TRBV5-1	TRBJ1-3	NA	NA	TGCGCCAGCAGCTTGGCTTTTCGGGGGGGATTTTTTGGAAACACCATATATTTT	CASSLAFRGGFFGNTIYF
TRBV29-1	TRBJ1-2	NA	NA	TGCAGCGTTCTGCCGAACAGGGTCGGTAACTATGGCTACACCTTC	CSVLPNRVGNYGYTF
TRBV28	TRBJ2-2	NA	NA	TGTGCCAGCAGCCAGTTTGCCACCGGGGAGCTGTTTTTT	CASSQFATGELFF
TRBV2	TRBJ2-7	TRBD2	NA	TGTGCCAGCAGTGGACTAGCGTCGCCGGAGGAGCAGTACTTC	CASSGLASPEEQYF
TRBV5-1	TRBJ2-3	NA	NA	TGCGCCAGCAGCCGGGACACAGATACGCAGTATTTT	CASSRDTDTQYF
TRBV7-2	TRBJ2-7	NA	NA	TGTGCCAGCAGCCTAGCGAGTAGCGGAGCCTACGAGCAGTACTTC	CASSLASSGAYEQYF
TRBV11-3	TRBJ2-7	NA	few	TGTGCCAGCAGCCTCCAGGCCCTGGGCAACGAGCAGTACTTC	CASSLQALGNEQYF
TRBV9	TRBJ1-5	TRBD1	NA	TGTGCCAGCAGCGTGACAGGGGACAGTCAGCCCCAGCATTTT	CASSVTGDSQPQHF
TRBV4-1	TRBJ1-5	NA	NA	TGCGCCAGCAGCCAAGATTCCCCTGGTCGGCAGCCCCAGCATTTT	CASSQDSPGRQPQHF
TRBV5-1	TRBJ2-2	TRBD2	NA	TGCGCCAGCAGACCCGGGACTAGCGGCACCGGGGAGCTGTTTTTT	CASRPGTSGTGELFF
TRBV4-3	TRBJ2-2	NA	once	TGCGCCAGCAGCCGGGGCGTCACGAACACCGGGGAGCTGTTTTTT	CASSRGVTNTGELFF
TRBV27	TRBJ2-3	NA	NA	TGTGCCAGCAGTGCGGACATTGCGGATACGCAGTATTTT	CASSADIADTQYF
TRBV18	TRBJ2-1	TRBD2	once	TGTGCCAGCTCACGGCCGGGACTAGCGGGAGCCCCCTACAATGAGCAGTTCTTC	CASSRPGLAGAPYNEQFF
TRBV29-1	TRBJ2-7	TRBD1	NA	TGCAGCGTTGGGGGCCCCCCGGGACAGGGGCCTTACGAGCAGTACTTC	CSVGGPPGQGPYEQYF
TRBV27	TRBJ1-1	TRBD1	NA	TGTGCCAGCAGTCCGCCGGGACAGAAAAACACTGAAGCTTTCTTT	CASSPPGQKNTEAFF
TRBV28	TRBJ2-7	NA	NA	TGTGCCAGCAGTTTAATATCGGCGGGGAAATCCTACGAGCAGTACTTC	CASSLISAGKSYEQYF
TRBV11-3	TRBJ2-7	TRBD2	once	TGTGCCAGCAGCTCCGAGGGGGGACTAGCGGGAGAGGGGTACGAGCAGTACTTC	CASSSEGGLAGEGYEQYF
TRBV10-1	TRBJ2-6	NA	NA	TGCGCCAGCAGTGAGTCCCCAAGGGACACCACATACTCTGGGGCCAACGTCCTGACTTTC	CASSESPRDTTYSGANVLTF
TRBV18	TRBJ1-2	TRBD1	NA	TGTGCCAGCTCACCACATGGGACAGGAGAGGATGGCTACACCTTC	CASSPHGTGEDGYTF
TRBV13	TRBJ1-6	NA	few	TGTGCCAGCAGCCCCAGCGGGCAGAGCTCCTATAATTCACCCCTCCACTTT	CASSPSGQSSYNSPLHF
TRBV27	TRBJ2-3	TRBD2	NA	TGTGCCAGCAGCCCCCGGGGGGGCTTTACAGATACGCAGTATTTT	CASSPRGGFTDTQYF
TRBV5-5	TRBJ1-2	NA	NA	TGTGCCAGCAGCTTGGGAGGGGGTCCTAACTATGGCTACACCTTC	CASSLGGGPNYGYTF
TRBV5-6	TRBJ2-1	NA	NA	TGTGCCAGCAGCTTGGCCCAGGATAGTGAGCAGTTCTTC	CASSLAQDSEQFF
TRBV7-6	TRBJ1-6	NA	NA	TGTGCCAGCAGCTTAGAAGGTGGGGGGTATAATTCACCCCTCCACTTT	CASSLEGGGYNSPLHF
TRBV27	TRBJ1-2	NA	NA	TGTGCCAGCAGTTTTCATCGAACTCGGGGGGGCTACACCTTC	CASSFHRTRGGYTF
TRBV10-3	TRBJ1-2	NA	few	TGTGCCATCACGGGCGGGAACTATGGCTACACCTTC	CAITGGNYGYTF
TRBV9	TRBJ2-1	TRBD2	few	TGTGCCAGCAGCGGGGACTTAGCGGGGATCTACAATGAGCAGTTCTTC	CASSGDLAGIYNEQFF
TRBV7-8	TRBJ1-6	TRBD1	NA	TGTGCCAGCAGCCAAAGACAGGGGCGAGATTCACCCCTCCACTTT	CASSQRQGRDSPLHF
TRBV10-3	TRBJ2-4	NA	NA	TGTGCCATCAGTGAGGTAATTTCAGGGCTCAACATTCAGTACTTC	CAISEVISGLNIQYF
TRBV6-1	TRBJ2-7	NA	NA	TGTGCCAGCAGTGAAGCGCCGTTGGTCGGCCCCACGGGGGCCTACGAGCAGTACTTC	CASSEAPLVGPTGAYEQYF
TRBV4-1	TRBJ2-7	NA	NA	TGCGCCAGCAGCCACCTAGGCCGGGACACTGGCTACGAGCAGTACTTC	CASSHLGRDTGYEQYF
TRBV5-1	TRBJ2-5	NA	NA	TGCGCCAGCAGCCCACGCGCTCTACAAGAGACCCAGTACTTC	CASSPRALQETQYF
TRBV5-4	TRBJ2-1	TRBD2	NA	TGTGCCAGCAGCTACCAGACTAGCACCAATGAGCAGTTCTTC	CASSYQTSTNEQFF
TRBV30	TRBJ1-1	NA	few	TGTGCCTGGACCATAGCTTTAGGAGCTGAAGCTTTCTTT	CAWTIALGAEAFF
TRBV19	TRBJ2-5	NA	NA	TGTGCCAGTAGCCGTGAAGAGACCCAGTACTTC	CASSREETQYF